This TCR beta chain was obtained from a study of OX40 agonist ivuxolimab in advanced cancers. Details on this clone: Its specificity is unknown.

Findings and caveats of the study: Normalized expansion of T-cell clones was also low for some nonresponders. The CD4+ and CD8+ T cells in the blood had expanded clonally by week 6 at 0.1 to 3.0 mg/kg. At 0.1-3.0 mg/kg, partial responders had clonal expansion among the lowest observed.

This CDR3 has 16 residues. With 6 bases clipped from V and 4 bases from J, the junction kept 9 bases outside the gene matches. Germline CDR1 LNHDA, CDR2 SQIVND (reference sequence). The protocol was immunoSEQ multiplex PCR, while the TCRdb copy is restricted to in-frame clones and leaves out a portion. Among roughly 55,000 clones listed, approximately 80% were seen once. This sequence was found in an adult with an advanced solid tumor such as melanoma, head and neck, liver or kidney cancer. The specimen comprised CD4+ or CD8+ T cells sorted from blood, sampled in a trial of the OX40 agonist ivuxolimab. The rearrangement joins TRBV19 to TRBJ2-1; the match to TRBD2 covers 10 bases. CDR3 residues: CASSLMTSGPYNEQFF. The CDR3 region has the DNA TGTGCCAGTAGCCTGATGACTAGCGGGCCTTACAATGAGCAGTTCTTC.